These 6 T cell receptor beta chains originate from one sample sequenced in a study of siplizumab effects on memory and regulatory T cells. The method was immunoSEQ multiplex PCR; TCRdb's version includes in-frame clones alone and lacks a portion of them. The table shows roughly 100,000 clones, with over 90% occurring only once. Sequencing used Tregs sorted from blood. The source is a human donor in good health.

The chain uses TRBV9 and TRBJ2-3, with D uncertain. From germline, CDR1 is SGDLS and CDR2 YYNGEE. The CDR3 has 15 amino acids. V was clipped by 0 bases and J by 1 base, with 9 bases between them. CDR3 region: CASSVGIGGTDTQYF. The DNA for the CDR3 is TGTGCCAGCAGCGTAGGGATAGGTGGCACAGATACGCAGTATTTT.

The rearrangement uses TRBV18 and TRBJ2-1; 8 nucleotides align to TRBD2. This CDR3 has 19 amino acids. V trimming: 3 bases; J trimming: 0 bases; junction bases outside the gene matches: 13. From germline, CDR1 is KGHSH and CDR2 LQKENI. CDR3 sequence reads: CASSPLPGGAVGSYNEQFF. CDR3 nucleotide sequence: TGTGCCAGCTCACCTCTCCCGGGGGGGGCCGTAGGCTCCTACAATGAGCAGTTCTTC. The full variable domain, its missing parts supplied by reference TRBV18 and TRBJ2-1, is NAGVMQNPRHLVRRRGQEARLRCSPMKGHSHVYWYRQLPEEGLKFMVYLQKENIIDESGMPKERFSAEFPKEGPSILRIQQVVRGDSAAYFCASSPLPGGAVGSYNEQFFGPGTRLTVL.

The rearrangement uses TRBV27 and TRBJ1-5; D is undetermined. Germline assignment: CDR1 MNHEY and CDR2 SMNVEV (reference sequence). V was cut by 3 bases and J by 0 bases, with 6 bases left in between. This CDR3 spans 14 amino acids. The CDR3 reads CASSLEYSNQPQHF. CDR3 DNA: TGTGCCAGCAGTTTGGAATATAGCAATCAGCCCCAGCATTTT.

This clone has only a few counts. This chain connects TRBV19 to TRBJ2-5; 7 bases align to TRBD1. The CDR3 has 13 amino acids. Germline V gene sequence: CDR1 LNHDA, CDR2 SQIVND (reference sequence). V dropped 5 bases and J dropped 5; count of bases not matched to a gene: 5. DNA for the CDR3: TGTGCCAGTAGTGTCATCAGGGGGGAGACCCAGTACTTC. Translated: CASSVIRGETQYF.

The genes are TRBV5-4 and TRBJ1-2, with 9 nucleotides matching TRBD1. The CDR3 extends over 16 amino acids. The germline gives CDR1 SGHNT, CDR2 YYREEE (reference sequence). V lost 0 bases to trimming and J lost 5 bases; unmatched junction nucleotides: 8. The CDR3 here is CASSLGQGGIGYGYTF. The CDR3 DNA reads TGTGCCAGCAGCTTGGGACAGGGGGGAATTGGGTATGGCTACACCTTC. The variable domain in full, with the rest retrieved from reference TRBV5-4 and TRBJ1-2, is ETGVTQSPTHLIKTRGQQVTLRCSSQSGHNTVSWYQQALGQGPQFIFQYYREEENGRGNFPPRFSGLQFPNYSSELNVNALELDDSALYLCASSLGQGGIGYGYTFGSGTRLTVV.

The V and J genes are TRBV9 and TRBJ2-3; either TRBD1 or TRBD2 may supply D (5 bases each). The germline V gene has CDR1 SGDLS and CDR2 YYNGEE. The germline V and J ends were trimmed by 0 bases and 8 bases, with 7 bases remaining between them. The CDR3 totals 12 residues. CDR3 DNA sequence: TGTGCCAGCAGCGTAGTTGGGGGTACGCAGTATTTT. This codes for CASSVVGGTQYF.